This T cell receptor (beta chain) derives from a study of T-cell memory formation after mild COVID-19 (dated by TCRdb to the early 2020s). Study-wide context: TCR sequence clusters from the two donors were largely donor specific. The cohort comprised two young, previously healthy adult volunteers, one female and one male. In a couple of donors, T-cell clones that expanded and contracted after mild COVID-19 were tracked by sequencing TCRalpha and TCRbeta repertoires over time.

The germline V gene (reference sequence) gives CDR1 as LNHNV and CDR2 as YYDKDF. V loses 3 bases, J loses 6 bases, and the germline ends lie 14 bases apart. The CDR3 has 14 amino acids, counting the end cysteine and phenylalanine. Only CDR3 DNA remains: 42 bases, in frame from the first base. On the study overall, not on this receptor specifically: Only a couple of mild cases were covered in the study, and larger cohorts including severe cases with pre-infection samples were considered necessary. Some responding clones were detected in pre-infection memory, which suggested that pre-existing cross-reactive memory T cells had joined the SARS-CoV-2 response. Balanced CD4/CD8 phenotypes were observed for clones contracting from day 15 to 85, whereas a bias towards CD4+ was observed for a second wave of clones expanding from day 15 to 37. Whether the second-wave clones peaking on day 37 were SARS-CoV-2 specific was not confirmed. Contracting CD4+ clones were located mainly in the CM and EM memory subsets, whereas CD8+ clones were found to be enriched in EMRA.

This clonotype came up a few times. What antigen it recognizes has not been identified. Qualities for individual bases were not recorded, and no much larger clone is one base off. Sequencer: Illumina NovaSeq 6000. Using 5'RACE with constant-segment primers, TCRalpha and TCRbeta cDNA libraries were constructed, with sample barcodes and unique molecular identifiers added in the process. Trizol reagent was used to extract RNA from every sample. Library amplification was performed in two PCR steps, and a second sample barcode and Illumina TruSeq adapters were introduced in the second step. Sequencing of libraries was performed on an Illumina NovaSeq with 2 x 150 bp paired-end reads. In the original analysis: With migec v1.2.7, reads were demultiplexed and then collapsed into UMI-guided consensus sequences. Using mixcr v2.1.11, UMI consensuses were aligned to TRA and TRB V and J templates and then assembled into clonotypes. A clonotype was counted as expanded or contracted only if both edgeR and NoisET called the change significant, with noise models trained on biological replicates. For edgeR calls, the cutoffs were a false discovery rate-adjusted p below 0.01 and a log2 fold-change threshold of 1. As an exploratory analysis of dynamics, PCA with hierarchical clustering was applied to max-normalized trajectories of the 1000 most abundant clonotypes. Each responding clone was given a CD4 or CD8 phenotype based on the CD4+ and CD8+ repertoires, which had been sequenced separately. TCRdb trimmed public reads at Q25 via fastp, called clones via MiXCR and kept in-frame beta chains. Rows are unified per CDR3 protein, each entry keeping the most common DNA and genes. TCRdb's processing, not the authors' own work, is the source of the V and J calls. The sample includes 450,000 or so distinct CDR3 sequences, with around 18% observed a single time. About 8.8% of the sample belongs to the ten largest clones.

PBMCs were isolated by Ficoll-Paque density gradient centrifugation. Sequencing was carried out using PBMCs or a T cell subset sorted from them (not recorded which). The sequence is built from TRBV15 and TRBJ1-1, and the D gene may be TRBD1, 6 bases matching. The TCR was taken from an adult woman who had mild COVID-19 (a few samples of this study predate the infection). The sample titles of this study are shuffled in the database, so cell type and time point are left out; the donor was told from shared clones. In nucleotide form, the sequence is TGTGCCACCAGCAGCGGGGGCAGTGGCGCTGAAGCTTTCTTT. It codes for CATSSGGSGAEAFF.